This note documents a single T cell receptor beta chain sequence. The clone's antigen remains unknown. No much larger clone exists at a distance of one base, and base qualities are not known. The donors were 40 or so Caucasian individuals from Russia, aged roughly 6 to 100 years, who were systemically healthy. Each donor gave approximately 9.4 milliliters of peripheral blood, drawn into EDTA-treated Vacutainer tubes. Ficoll-Paque density-gradient centrifugation was used to isolate PBMCs, with at least 7 million per sample. Total RNA was extracted from PBMCs with Trizol reagent, with at least 6 micrograms obtained per sample. The percentages of naive CD45RAhigh/CD27high T cells were determined by flow cytometry on a PBMC aliquot from every donor. The library relied on 5' RACE. TCRdb shows the sequencer as Illumina HiSeq 2500. A second PCR of roughly 6 to 11 cycles was run with a J-beta primer mix and a sample-barcoded 5' primer. Each TCR beta cDNA molecule received a unique molecular identifier from a template-switch 5' adaptor carrying 12 random nucleotides. Each sample yielded at least 2.5 million CDR3-containing paired-end reads. First-strand cDNA synthesis was performed from all RNA using the Mint cDNA synthesis kit, with priming by a TRBC-specific oligonucleotide. All cDNA was treated with uracil-DNA glycosylase and then went through a first 18-cycle PCR with the universal primers M1SS and BC2_uni_R. Regarding the original processing steps: For normalization, 1 million high-quality reads, each with a distinct molecular identifier, were randomly selected from each sample. Instead of being binned into consensus sequences, reads with shared molecular identifiers were discarded. MiTCR, set to a Q25 quality threshold and the strictest error-elimination algorithm, was used for CDR3 identification, clonotype clustering and error correction. Lower-bound total TCR beta diversity was estimated with a nonparametric unseen species model using Euler transformation. The public reads were quality trimmed at Q25 with fastp and then assembled into clones with MiXCR by TCRdb, keeping productive beta chains. For every CDR3 protein sequence, its rows merge into one entry that carries the most common genes and DNA. Clone size and V and J calls follow TCRdb, not the original study. A total of some 1.4 million distinct CDR3 sequences appear in this sample, around two fifths of them only once. The top ten clones comprise less than 8% of the sample.

This sample was taken from a study of blood T cells in healthy people across ages (dated by TCRdb to between 2014 and 2016). For the study in its entirety: In model experiments, template switching captured about one uniquely barcoded TCR beta cDNA molecule for every two T cells. The study measured age-related changes in TCR beta repertoire diversity using deep sequencing normalized with unique cDNA molecular identifiers. The donors were split into four age groups: young (average around 15 years), middle-aged (39), aged (over 55) and long-lived (roughly 86). To avoid experimental bias, donors of different ages were randomly spread across the sequencing lanes. The study analyzed two additional independent replicas of 1 million unique cDNA reads from the same blood draw for two donors, one aged 18 to 30 and one aged 80 or older.

General conclusions and limits of the study: Observed TCR beta diversity per million T cells fell roughly linearly with age, and a significant reduction was already apparent by age roughly 40. Compared with the aged group, the long-lived group had more naive CD4+ T cells, fewer expanded clones and increased TCR diversity, suggesting age selection. A strong correlation was found between observed TCR beta diversity and the percentage of naive T cells measured by flow cytometry. Because donor CMV infection status was unknown, age-related changes in expanded clonotypes were potentially confounded. Since profiling was done on bulk unsorted PBMCs, naive and antigen-experienced compartments could not be conclusively compared. Estimates of total diversity based on one million sequenced T cells were considered lower bounds and underestimates.

From cysteine to phenylalanine, the CDR3 is 16 amino acids long. Just the 48-base CDR3 DNA is kept, in frame starting at base 1. V and J are trimmed by 1 base and 6 bases, and the gene matches miss 8 bases of the junction. Per the germline V gene (reference sequence), SEHNR is the CDR1 and FQNEAQ is the CDR2. The sequence is built from TRBV7-9 and TRBJ1-5, with TRBD1 matching 8 junction bases. The sample was blood. The sequence was obtained from a woman between 18 and 29 years old in good health. At the DNA level, the sequence is TGTGCCAGCAGCTTAGGTGGACAGGGTGGCGGTCAGCCCCAGCATTTT. Protein translation: CASSLGGQGGGQPQHF.